The 20 T cell receptor beta chains below were found in one sample sequenced in a study of blood T cell repertoires in COVID-19. Clones were read by immunoSEQ multiplex PCR, and TCRdb kept only the in-frame ones, dropping some. The sample yields 110,000 to 150,000 clones, around nine tenths seen once. What was sequenced was peripheral blood. The receptors were gathered from a woman in her thirties or forties with acute or convalescent COVID-19.

The chain couples TRBV30 to TRBJ1-1, with a tentative D call TRBD1 (6 bases). Trimming left V 8 bases short and J 2 bases short, with 15 bases between. Germline CDR1 and CDR2: GTSNPN and SVGIG (reference sequence). The CDR3 loop spans 13 amino acids. The CDR3 loop is CAMAGQQNTEAFF. CDR3 sequence (DNA): TGTGCCATGGCCGGACAGCAAAACACTGAAGCTTTCTTT.

The chain couples TRBV7-3 to TRBJ2-1; 11 positions agree with TRBD2. There are 15 residues in the CDR3. Germline V gene data show CDR1 as SGHTA and CDR2 as FQGTGA. Trimming removed 5 bases from V and 4 bases from J; junction bases left unmatched: 4. The CDR3, as DNA: TGTGCCAGCAGCCTAGGGACTAGCGGATACAATGAGCAGTTCTTC. Amino acid sequence: CASSLGTSGYNEQFF. The whole variable domain, filled in from reference TRBV7-3 and TRBJ2-1, reads GAGVSQTPSNKVTEKGKYVELRCDPISGHTALYWYRQSLGQGPEFLIYFQGTGAADDSGLPNDRFFAVRPEGSVSTLKIQRTERGDSAVYLCASSLGTSGYNEQFFGPGTRLTVL.

This chain links TRBV12-3 or TRBV12-4 with TRBJ1-2, with D tentatively TRBD1 (6 bases). The V end lost 2 bases, the J end lost 6 bases, and 10 bases lay between the germline ends. The CDR3 sequence is 13 residues long. The CDR3 DNA reads as TGTGCCAGCAGTTTATTACAGGGCCATGGCTACACCTTC. It specifies CASSLLQGHGYTF.

The genes are TRBV13 and TRBJ2-7, with 10 positions matching TRBD1. CDR1 and CDR2 from the germline V gene are PRHDT and FYEKMQ (reference sequence). V was clipped by 5 bases and J by 4 bases; unmatched bases: 17. CDR3 length: 18 residues. CDR3 region: CASSPNPGQGLLVYEQYF. CDR3 bases: TGTGCCAGCAGCCCTAACCCGGGACAGGGGTTATTAGTGTACGAGCAGTACTTC.

The chain carries TRBV19 and TRBJ1-5; 9 nucleotides align to TRBD1. Trimming removed 7 bases from V and 4 bases from J; junction bases left unmatched: 11. This CDR3 is 16 amino acids long. Germline CDR1 reads LNHDA; CDR2 reads SQIVND (reference sequence). CDR3 loop: CASTTAPTGGNQPQHF. The CDR3 region has the DNA TGTGCCAGTACCACGGCGCCGACAGGGGGTAATCAGCCCCAGCATTTT.

J is TRBJ2-5 and V is TRBV5-1, with 7 bases lining up with TRBD2. This CDR3 has 15 amino acids. Germline-derived CDR1 and CDR2 are SGHRS and YFSETQ. The junction had 7 bases not matched to a gene; V was cut back by 0 bases and J by 5 bases. The CDR3 region has the DNA TGCGCCAGCAGCTTGGAGGGAGGGCGCGGGGAGACCCAGTACTTC. The encoded protein is CASSLEGGRGETQYF.

This clone was recorded a few times. The chain uses TRBV2 and TRBJ1-4; D might be TRBD1 (6 bases). Germline V CDR1 and CDR2: SNHLY, FYNNEI. Trimming pared 8 bases from V and 10 bases from J, leaving 17 bases between. This CDR3 region has 13 residues. The CDR3: CASQEDSRGKLFF. The CDR3 DNA is TGTGCCAGCCAAGAGGACAGCAGGGGAAAACTGTTTTTT.

The V call is TRBV6-2 or TRBV6-3, the J call TRBJ2-7; TRBD2 is a possible D gene (5 bases). The CDR3 sequence is 15 residues long. Per germline, CDR1 MNHEY and CDR2 SVGEGT. Trimming removed 6 bases from V and 0 bases from J, with 15 bases in between. The CDR3 region is CASSKETGSSYEQYF. The CDR3 bases are TGTGCCAGCAGCAAAGAGACGGGAAGCTCCTACGAGCAGTACTTC.

V usage is TRBV19 and J usage is TRBJ2-1; the D is unclear. Trimming pared 7 bases from V and 2 bases from J, leaving 18 bases between. Germline V gene data show CDR1 as LNHDA and CDR2 as SQIVND (reference sequence). CDR3 size: 16 residues. The DNA for the CDR3 is TGTGCCAGTACCTCGCCACCGGGTAGAACCTACAATGAGCAGTTCTTC. Translated, it gives CASTSPPGRTYNEQFF.

This clone appeared a few times. The chain uses TRBV19 and TRBJ1-4; 7 bases align to TRBD1. The CDR3 length is 14 residues. J lost 2 bases, V lost 7 bases, and 4 bases had no gene match. Germline V CDR1 and CDR2: LNHDA, SQIVND (reference sequence). In DNA form, the CDR3 reads TGTGCCAGTATGGAGGGGGCGACTAATGAAAAACTGTTTTTT. Its translation is CASMEGATNEKLFF.

This chain uses TRBV6-5 with TRBJ1-3, with TRBD1 matching over 9 bases. V lost 6 bases to trimming and J lost 5 bases; unmatched junction nucleotides: 2. This CDR3 contains 13 residues. Germline V lookup: CDR1 MNHEY, CDR2 SVGAGI. The DNA of the CDR3 is TGTGCCAGCAGACAGGGGGCTCGAAACACCATATATTTT. Translated, it gives CASRQGARNTIYF.

This chain connects TRBV5-6 to TRBJ1-1; D perhaps matches TRBD1 (5 bases). Germline-derived CDR1 and CDR2 are SGHDT and YYEEEE. CDR3 length: 12 residues. V shed 1 base and J shed 11 bases, with 12 bases lying between them. The CDR3 reads CASSLWEGSAFF. DNA for the CDR3: TGTGCCAGCAGCTTGTGGGAGGGGTCCGCTTTCTTT.

The chain combines TRBV10-3 with TRBJ2-7, with D tentatively TRBD1 (5 bases). This CDR3 comprises 12 residues. Per the germline V gene, CDR1 is ENHRY and CDR2 is SYGVKD. V was clipped by 8 bases and J by 4 bases, with 12 bases between them. This CDR3 is CAIGTGTYEQYF. For the CDR3, the DNA is TGTGCCATCGGTACAGGTACTTACGAGCAGTACTTC.

The chain employs TRBV9 and TRBJ1-1; the D gene is possibly TRBD1 (6 bases). V shed 0 bases and J shed 1 base, with 10 bases lying between them. CDR1 and CDR2 from the germline V gene are SGDLS and YYNGEE. The CDR3 length is 15 residues. The CDR3, as DNA: TGTGCCAGCAGCGTAGCGGAGACAGGGAACACTGAAGCTTTCTTT. Amino acids: CASSVAETGNTEAFF.

This clone occurred once. The rearrangement uses TRBV9 and TRBJ2-1; maybe TRBD1 (5 bases). V lost 3 bases, J lost 5 bases, and 6 bases lay in between. This CDR3 contains 12 residues. The germline V gene encodes CDR1 SGDLS and CDR2 YYNGEE. The CDR3 is CASSARDNEQFF. CDR3 DNA sequence: TGTGCCAGCAGCGCCAGGGACAATGAGCAGTTCTTC.

The gene calls are TRBV5-6 and TRBJ2-5; D remains ambiguous. V was trimmed by 0 bases and J by 2 bases, leaving 5 bases between them. This CDR3 comprises 13 residues. Germline V gene lookup returns CDR1 SGHDT and CDR2 YYEEEE. The CDR3 DNA sequence: TGTGCCAGCAGCTTGGACAGACAAGAGACCCAGTACTTC. It translates to CASSLDRQETQYF. The full variable domain, rest sourced from reference TRBV5-6 and TRBJ2-5, is DAGVTQSPTHLIKTRGQQVTLRCSPKSGHDTVSWYQQALGQGPQFIFQYYEEEERQRGNFPDRFSGHQFPNYSSELNVNALLLGDSALYLCASSLDRQETQYFGPGTRLLVL.

This chain joins TRBV20-1 and TRBJ1-1; D remains unclear. CDR1 is DFQATT, CDR2 SNEGSKA, per germline (reference sequence). V gave up 3 bases and J gave up 1 base, with 6 bases separating them. The CDR3 is 12 residues long. The chain's CDR3 is CSASGPNTEAFF. CDR3 in DNA: TGCAGTGCTAGTGGGCCGAACACTGAAGCTTTCTTT.

The chain is built from TRBV11-3 and TRBJ2-5; 15 bases are a match to TRBD2. The trim removed 5 bases at V and 5 bases at J, leaving 12 bases unmatched. CDR1 is SGHNT and CDR2 is YENEEA in the germline V gene. The CDR3 is 18 residues long. The CDR3 DNA sequence: TGTGCCAGCAGCCCAGGACTAGCGGGAGGGCCCAAGTGGGAGACCCAGTACTTC. Translated, it gives CASSPGLAGGPKWETQYF. The whole variable domain, filled in from reference TRBV11-3 and TRBJ2-5, reads EAGVVQSPRYKIIEKKQPVAFWCNPISGHNTLYWYLQNLGQGPELLIRYENEEAVDDSQLPKDRFSAERLKGVDSTLKIQPAELGDSAVYLCASSPGLAGGPKWETQYFGPGTRLLVL.

This clone was observed a handful of times. V is TRBV28 and J is TRBJ1-4; maybe TRBD1 (5 bases). Between the trimmed V and J ends, which lost 2 bases and 3 bases, there was a span of 13 bases. The CDR3 length is 16 residues. CDR1 is MDHEN, CDR2 SYDVKM, per germline. The CDR3 reads CASSLKFAGSNEKLFF. CDR3 bases: TGTGCCAGCAGTTTAAAGTTTGCAGGGTCTAATGAAAAACTGTTTTTT.

The rearrangement joins TRBV30 to TRBJ2-1; 8 nucleotides line up with TRBD2. The CDR3 loop spans 14 amino acids. Per the germline V gene, CDR1 is GTSNPN and CDR2 is SVGIG (reference sequence). The junction had 4 bases not matched to a gene; V was cut back by 0 bases and J by 6 bases. The CDR3 bases are TGTGCCTGGAGTGTCGGCGGGGGGTTCAATGAGCAGTTCTTC. This codes for CAWSVGGGFNEQFF.